Here is one T cell receptor beta chain with its context. The target of this receptor is not known. No base quality values were provided; no much bigger clone lies one nucleotide off. Library creation used PCR. TCRdb records Illumina HiSeq 2500 as the sequencer. Unique molecular identifiers were incorporated into TCR beta cDNA libraries to reduce PCR and sequencing biases. Some 500,000 cDNA molecules were obtained for every 1 to 10 million input T cells, so each molecule roughly corresponded to one T cell. Patient libraries were prepared and sequenced with the same protocol used for the earlier healthy control dataset. Within a given batch, samples were prepared together, multiplexed and sequenced on the same HiSeq lane. Processing in the source paper ran as follows. Raw barcoded reads were processed with MIGEC, discarding single-read molecular identifier groups before consensus assembly and CDR3 extraction. Clonotype tables were post-analysed with VDJtools, and diversity was normalized by down-sampling all datasets to the smallest sample size. To correct batch-related cross-sample contamination, repertoire overlap clustering matched CDR3 amino acid sequences but not nucleotide sequences. TCRdb reran the public reads through fastp at Q25 and MiXCR, keeping productive beta chains. Rows merge per CDR3 protein into single entries with the most common DNA and genes. The V and J calls, along with clone size, are taken from TCRdb and not from the paper's own processing. Here the sample has about 160,000 distinct CDR3 sequences; 36% occur a single time. Clones ranked in the top ten supply under 30% of the sample.

This record comes from a study of post-analysis software for immune sequencing data (dated by TCRdb to between 2014 and 2017). Looking at the study overall: Disease courses on record covered relapsing-remitting, secondary progressive and progressive-relapsing multiple sclerosis, though some patients had no subtype annotation. The patient repertoires were compared against around 11 previously published healthy control repertoires obtained from donors aged about 6 to 25 years. A subset of samples was prepared in parallel using single-end sample barcoding, then pooled and co-amplified after Illumina adapter ligation.

On the study overall, not on this receptor specifically: Normalized Chao1 diversity was significantly lower in multiple sclerosis patients than controls, suggesting substantial peripheral T-cell clonal expansion. Patients showed significantly higher frequencies than controls for five TRBV segments, among them TRBV5-6, TRBV5-1 and TRBV20-1. When samples were clustered directly using the F measure, samples prepared in the same batch co-clustered strongly, which prompted a batch-effect correction. The multiple sclerosis patient group was slightly younger than the control group.

The meaning of the sample's time point label: second blood draw from one MS patient after hematopoietic stem cell transplantation. TCR beta repertoires were profiled from peripheral blood of about a dozen young patients with multiple sclerosis to demonstrate the VDJtools post-analysis software. The multiple sclerosis patients were children and adolescents ranging in age from about 6 to 17 years. Trimming accounts for 5 bases at V and 0 bases at J, while the number of junction bases matched to no gene is 7. The CDR3 numbers 17 residues from cysteine through phenylalanine. Only the CDR3 DNA is retained, 51 bases long and in frame from the first base. CDR1 is given as DFQATT and CDR2 as SNEGSKA, both from the germline V gene (reference sequence).

The chain is made from TRBV20-1 and TRBJ2-1; a stretch of 13 junction bases matches TRBD2. This TCR was sampled from a girl aged 10 to 17 with multiple sclerosis. Donor details come from another sample of the same person, matched by shared clones. The sample in question was blood, obtained after autologous hematopoietic stem cell transplantation. The sequenced DNA: TGCAGTGCTCAAGGACTAGCGGGAGCGCACTCCTACAATGAGCAGTTCTTC. The resulting protein is CSAQGLAGAHSYNEQFF.